This is a list of T cell receptor beta chains from one sample in a study of cytomegalovirus exposure and HLA in healthy donors. The protocol was immunoSEQ multiplex PCR, while the TCRdb copy is restricted to in-frame clones and leaves out a portion. The table shows fewer than 250,000 clones, with 70% to 85% occurring only once. The sequenced sample was PBMCs. These receptors came from a girl aged 2 to 10 in good health and CMV-seronegative. The CDR3 runs from the conserved cysteine through the conserved F or W. A D gene is named only where the DNA matches it firmly. Clone size is given for some rows only: seen once, a few or many times, or a class if the clone is expanded.

>TRBV6-5|TRBD1|TRBJ1-2|NA
TGTGCCAGCAGAGCACTCACACAGGGGTGGGGCTACACCTTC
CASRALTQGWGYTF
>TRBV11-3|NA|TRBJ2-3|NA
TGTGCCAGCAGCTTAACAAGCACAGATACGCAGTATTTT
CASSLTSTDTQYF
>TRBV4-2|NA|TRBJ2-1|NA
TGTGCCAGCAGCCAAGATCTGGCTTTGGATGAGCAGTTCTTC
CASSQDLALDEQFF
>TRBV6-1|TRBD1|TRBJ1-5|once
TGTGCCAGCAGGGTGACAGGGGCTAGCAATCAGCCCCAGCATTTT
CASRVTGASNQPQHF
>TRBV7-9|NA|TRBJ2-6|NA
TGTGCCAGCAGCTTAGCGGGAGATGGGGCCAACGTCCTGACTTTC
CASSLAGDGANVLTF
>TRBV10-1|TRBD1|TRBJ2-2|NA
TGCGCCAGCCGGGACAGGACCCCCACCGGGGAGCTGTTTTTT
CASRDRTPTGELFF
>TRBV6-5|TRBD1|TRBJ1-2|NA
TGTGCCAGCAGGGGGACAGGGCTCTTTGGCTACACCTTC
CASRGTGLFGYTF
>TRBV29-1|NA|TRBJ2-1|few
TGCAGCGTGAGGAGGGACAATGAGCAGTTCTTC
CSVRRDNEQFF
>TRBV7-8|NA|TRBJ1-4|NA
TGTGCCAGCAGCTTATGGGACAAGAATGAAAAACTGTTTTTT
CASSLWDKNEKLFF
>TRBV6-1|NA|TRBJ1-1|few
TGTGCCAGCAGGGAGGGACTGTACCTAGAAGCTTTCTTT
CASREGLYLEAFF
>TRBV20-1|NA|TRBJ2-3|NA
TGCAGTGCTACTAGCGCAGATACGCAGTATTTT
CSATSADTQYF
>TRBV5-4|NA|TRBJ1-1|NA
TGTGCCAGCAGCTTGTTCGGCACTGAAGCTTTCTTT
CASSLFGTEAFF
>TRBV5-4|TRBD1|TRBJ2-1|NA
TGTGCCAGCAGCCCCCCCCTGGGACAGTTGAATGAGCAGTTCTTC
CASSPPLGQLNEQFF
>TRBV10-3|TRBD1|TRBJ1-2|NA
TGTGCCACCCTGATCGGGACAGGCATGCTCTTAGGTGGCTACACCTTC
CATLIGTGMLLGGYTF
>TRBV6-1|NA|TRBJ2-1|NA
TGTGCCAGCAGTGAAAGCTCTAGGTCCGGTGAGCAGTTCTTC
CASSESSRSGEQFF
>TRBV7-9|NA|TRBJ1-2|few
TGTGCCAGCAGCTCTGCGGGGTTGGGGGGCTACACCTTC
CASSSAGLGGYTF
>TRBV6-5|NA|TRBJ1-1|NA
TGTGCCAGCAGTTACTCCGGCGGGAAAACTGAAGCTTTCTTT
CASSYSGGKTEAFF
>TRBV5-1|TRBD1|TRBJ2-1|NA
TGCGCCAGCAGCAGGGGGACAGGGTATCTGAACAATGAGCAGTTCTTC
CASSRGTGYLNNEQFF
>TRBV25-1|NA|TRBJ2-5|NA
TGTGCCAGCAGTGATTCAGGGGAGTGGGAGCAGTACTTC
CASSDSGEWEQYF
>TRBV9|TRBD2|TRBJ2-7|NA
TGTGCCAGCAGCGTTTCTAGCGGGGGGGCCTACGAGCAGTACTTC
CASSVSSGGAYEQYF
>TRBV10-1|TRBD1|TRBJ2-3|few
TGCGCCAGCAGTGTTGACGGGACAGGGGCAGATACGCAGTATTTT
CASSVDGTGADTQYF
>TRBV10-3|NA|TRBJ1-1|NA
TGTGCCATCAGTCGATCCACGGGCACTGAAGCTTTCTTT
CAISRSTGTEAFF
>TRBV29-1|NA|TRBJ2-3|NA
TGCAGCGTTGAAGGGCTAGAACATACGCAGTATTTT
CSVEGLEHTQYF
>TRBV30|NA|TRBJ2-1|once
TGTGCCTGGAGTGGCTACCAGGGGGCTAGCGGACGAAATGAGCAGTTCTTC
CAWSGYQGASGRNEQFF
>TRBV5-6|NA|TRBJ2-1|few
TGTGCCAGCAGCTTGGGAGGTAGGGGCAATGAGCAGTTCTTC
CASSLGGRGNEQFF
>TRBV5-1|TRBD1|TRBJ2-2|once
TGCGCCAGCAGCTTGCCGCCGGGACAGGGGGCGTCCCGTCCCGGGGAGCTGTTTTTT
CASSLPPGQGASRPGELFF
>TRBV27|NA|TRBJ1-3|NA
TGTGCCAGCAGTTTATACAGGGGAAACACCATATATTTT
CASSLYRGNTIYF
>TRBV4-1|NA|TRBJ2-3|NA
TGCGCCAGCAGCCAAGAAAGGGCCGAGGGAGATACGCAGTATTTT
CASSQERAEGDTQYF
>TRBV9|NA|TRBJ1-1|NA
TGTGCCAGCAGCGTAGCCGGCAGGGACACTGAAGCTTTCTTT
CASSVAGRDTEAFF
>TRBV11-2|NA|TRBJ1-1|NA
TGTGCCAGCAGCCCTAGGTTGGGCAGGGCGAGGTCTGAAGCTTTCTTT
CASSPRLGRARSEAFF
>TRBV10-2|TRBD2|TRBJ2-1|NA
TGCGCCAGTACTCAACTTCTCAGCGGGGTGAACAATGAGCAGTTCTTC
CASTQLLSGVNNEQFF
>TRBV6-5|NA|TRBJ2-7|NA
TGTGCCAGCAGCAGTACCTACGAGCAGTACTTC
CASSSTYEQYF
>TRBV5-1|TRBD1|TRBJ1-4|once
TGCGCCAGCACCTTGACAGGGATTGAAAAACTGTTTTTT
CASTLTGIEKLFF
>TRBV5-1|TRBD1|TRBJ2-6|NA
TGCGCCAGCAGCTTGGCATCAAGACAGGGGAAATCCGGGGCCAACGTCCTGACTTTC
CASSLASRQGKSGANVLTF
>TRBV18|NA|TRBJ2-1|NA
TGTGCCAGCTCACCACAATTAGCGACCCTGAACAATGAGCAGTTCTTC
CASSPQLATLNNEQFF
>TRBV6-5|NA|TRBJ2-2|NA
TGTGCCAGCAGTTATTATATCGACACCGGGGAGCTGTTTTTT
CASSYYIDTGELFF
>TRBV5-1|NA|TRBJ2-7|few
TGCGCCAGCAGCCGGATAGGGGGGGACTACGAGCAGTACTTC
CASSRIGGDYEQYF
>TRBV6-1|NA|TRBJ2-1|NA
TGTGCCAGCAGTGTAGTCGGTGAGCAGTTCTTC
CASSVVGEQFF
>TRBV4-1|NA|TRBJ2-1|NA
TGCGCCAGCAGCCAAGTGACAGCTAGCAATGAGCAGTTCTTC
CASSQVTASNEQFF
>TRBV29-1|NA|TRBJ2-1|once
TGCAGCGTTGCTTTGGCTAATGAGCAGTTCTTC
CSVALANEQFF
>TRBV9|NA|TRBJ2-7|NA
TGTGCCAGCAGCTACAGGGCGATTTACGAGCAGTACTTC
CASSYRAIYEQYF
>TRBV18|TRBD2|TRBJ2-1|NA
TGTGCCAGCTCACCGTTAGCGGGGCCCAATGAGCAGTTCTTC
CASSPLAGPNEQFF
>TRBV10-3|TRBD1|TRBJ1-2|NA
TGTGCCATCGGTCAATGGGACAGGGGGACTGGCTACACCTTC
CAIGQWDRGTGYTF
>TRBV6-1|NA|TRBJ1-1|few
TGTGCCAGCAGTGGCCAAGGGGCGTATCAAAAGGGTGGCCCTGAAGCTTTCTTT
CASSGQGAYQKGGPEAFF
>TRBV5-1|NA|TRBJ1-2|NA
TGCGCCAGCAGCTCAGGGGTGGACTATGGCTACACCTTC
CASSSGVDYGYTF
>TRBV29-1|NA|TRBJ2-5|NA
TGCAGCGCCGGGCAAGGGGCAGAGACCCAGTACTTC
CSAGQGAETQYF
>TRBV27|NA|TRBJ1-5|NA
TGTGCCAGCAGTTTGGACGGACAGCGGAATCAGCCCCAGCATTTT
CASSLDGQRNQPQHF
>TRBV28|NA|TRBJ2-3|NA
TGTGCCAGCAGTTTACTACTAGGGGGACGCACAGATACGCAGTATTTT
CASSLLLGGRTDTQYF
>TRBV6-1|NA|TRBJ1-3|NA
TGTGCCAGCAGTGAAGCGCTTCGAGGTACCGGTTACTCTGGAAACACCATATATTTT
CASSEALRGTGYSGNTIYF
>TRBV19|TRBD1|TRBJ2-7|NA
TGTGCCAGTAGATTTGGCAGGGGGTACGAGCAGTACTTC
CASRFGRGYEQYF
>TRBV7-9|TRBD1|TRBJ2-7|few
TGTTCCAGCAGCTCTAGGACAGACGGACAGGTGGGGAACTACGAGCAGTACTTC
CSSSSRTDGQVGNYEQYF
>TRBV19|TRBD2|TRBJ2-7|few
TGTGCCAGTAGTAGTCCGGGGGGGAAACACTACGAGCAGTACTTC
CASSSPGGKHYEQYF
>TRBV4-1|TRBD2|TRBJ2-7|NA
TGCGCCAGCAGCCACCCAGCGGGAGGGCCGAGCGAGCAGTACTTC
CASSHPAGGPSEQYF
>TRBV5-4|TRBD2|TRBJ2-3|NA
TGTGCCAGCAGCTTGATAGCGGGGACTAGCACAGATACGCAGTATTTT
CASSLIAGTSTDTQYF